The T cell receptor (beta chain) under discussion was sequenced for a study of T-cell reconstitution after alpha-beta-depleted transplantation in children. General study results and limits: After one year, T-cell counts and TCRbeta diversity mostly came from new T cells. Some patients' high day-60 TCRbeta diversity was attributed to recipient cells surviving conditioning. It was reported that alpha-beta T cells came from several hundred expanded graft clones (about two months after transplant).

Preparation of the TCRbeta library involved a method that used unique molecular identifiers. TCRdb independently ran MiXCR on the PCR reads; one entry per CDR3 protein. The table lists 700,000 to 950,000 distinct CDR3 sequences, around 15% of them singletons. This clonotype came up many times. Antigen specificity is unknown. The ends were cut back, 1 base at V and 0 bases at J, with 7 bases in the middle. The CDR3 runs 14 residues. The germline V gene has CDR1 SGHNT and CDR2 YENEEA. The source was PBMCs, mostly from graft donor cells, collected 360 days after TCRalphabeta/CD19-depleted stem cell transplant. This clonotype originated in a male patient between 10 and 17 years old who had a stem cell transplant for acute lymphoblastic leukemia, so the T cells may come from the graft donor. The V gene is TRBV11-3, the J gene TRBJ2-7; tentatively, D is TRBD2 (6 bases). The CDR3 region has the DNA TGTGCCAGCAGCTTAGTAGCGGACTCCTACGAGCAGTACTTC. It encodes CASSLVADSYEQYF. Looking up the rest from reference TRBV11-3 and TRBJ2-7 gives the full variable domain: EAGVVQSPRYKIIEKKQPVAFWCNPISGHNTLYWYLQNLGQGPELLIRYENEEAVDDSQLPKDRFSAERLKGVDSTLKIQPAELGDSAVYLCASSLVADSYEQYFGPGTRLTVT.